This T cell receptor beta chain was sequenced for a study of molecular identifiers for immune sequencing clone quantification. Trimming removed 3 bases from V and 7 bases from J; junction bases left unmatched: 5. This CDR3 has 13 residues. The germline CDR1 and CDR2 sequences are DFQATT and SNEGSKA (reference sequence). Via MiXCR, TCRdb re-called the PCR reads, giving one row per CDR3 protein. The sample has roughly 40,000 distinct CDR3 sequences, 20% to 25% seen once; the top ten hold about 0.93%. Study-wide findings and caveats: In CMV-specific effectors, clones above 20 copies held over 98% of molecules; naive, under 1%. With a barcode shared among identical TCR molecules, highly expanded clone sizes could be underestimated.

This clonotype was counted between two and nine times. Its target is unknown. Construction of naive CD8 libraries employed about 20,000 to 1,100,000 sorted cells together with 10%, 30% or 50% RNA. This clonotype originated in a human donor in good health. Some libraries in this study had Jurkat cell RNA spiked in. Sequencing used naive CD8+ T cells from blood, with Jurkat cell RNA spiked in. As for subset: FACS-sorted CD8+CD4-CCR7+CD45RA+ naive T cells. The chain employs TRBV20-1 and TRBJ2-4, with 8 bases lining up with TRBD1. The CDR3: CSASLQGANIQYF. The CDR3 DNA follows: TGCAGTGCTAGCCTCCAGGGGGCGAACATTCAGTACTTC.